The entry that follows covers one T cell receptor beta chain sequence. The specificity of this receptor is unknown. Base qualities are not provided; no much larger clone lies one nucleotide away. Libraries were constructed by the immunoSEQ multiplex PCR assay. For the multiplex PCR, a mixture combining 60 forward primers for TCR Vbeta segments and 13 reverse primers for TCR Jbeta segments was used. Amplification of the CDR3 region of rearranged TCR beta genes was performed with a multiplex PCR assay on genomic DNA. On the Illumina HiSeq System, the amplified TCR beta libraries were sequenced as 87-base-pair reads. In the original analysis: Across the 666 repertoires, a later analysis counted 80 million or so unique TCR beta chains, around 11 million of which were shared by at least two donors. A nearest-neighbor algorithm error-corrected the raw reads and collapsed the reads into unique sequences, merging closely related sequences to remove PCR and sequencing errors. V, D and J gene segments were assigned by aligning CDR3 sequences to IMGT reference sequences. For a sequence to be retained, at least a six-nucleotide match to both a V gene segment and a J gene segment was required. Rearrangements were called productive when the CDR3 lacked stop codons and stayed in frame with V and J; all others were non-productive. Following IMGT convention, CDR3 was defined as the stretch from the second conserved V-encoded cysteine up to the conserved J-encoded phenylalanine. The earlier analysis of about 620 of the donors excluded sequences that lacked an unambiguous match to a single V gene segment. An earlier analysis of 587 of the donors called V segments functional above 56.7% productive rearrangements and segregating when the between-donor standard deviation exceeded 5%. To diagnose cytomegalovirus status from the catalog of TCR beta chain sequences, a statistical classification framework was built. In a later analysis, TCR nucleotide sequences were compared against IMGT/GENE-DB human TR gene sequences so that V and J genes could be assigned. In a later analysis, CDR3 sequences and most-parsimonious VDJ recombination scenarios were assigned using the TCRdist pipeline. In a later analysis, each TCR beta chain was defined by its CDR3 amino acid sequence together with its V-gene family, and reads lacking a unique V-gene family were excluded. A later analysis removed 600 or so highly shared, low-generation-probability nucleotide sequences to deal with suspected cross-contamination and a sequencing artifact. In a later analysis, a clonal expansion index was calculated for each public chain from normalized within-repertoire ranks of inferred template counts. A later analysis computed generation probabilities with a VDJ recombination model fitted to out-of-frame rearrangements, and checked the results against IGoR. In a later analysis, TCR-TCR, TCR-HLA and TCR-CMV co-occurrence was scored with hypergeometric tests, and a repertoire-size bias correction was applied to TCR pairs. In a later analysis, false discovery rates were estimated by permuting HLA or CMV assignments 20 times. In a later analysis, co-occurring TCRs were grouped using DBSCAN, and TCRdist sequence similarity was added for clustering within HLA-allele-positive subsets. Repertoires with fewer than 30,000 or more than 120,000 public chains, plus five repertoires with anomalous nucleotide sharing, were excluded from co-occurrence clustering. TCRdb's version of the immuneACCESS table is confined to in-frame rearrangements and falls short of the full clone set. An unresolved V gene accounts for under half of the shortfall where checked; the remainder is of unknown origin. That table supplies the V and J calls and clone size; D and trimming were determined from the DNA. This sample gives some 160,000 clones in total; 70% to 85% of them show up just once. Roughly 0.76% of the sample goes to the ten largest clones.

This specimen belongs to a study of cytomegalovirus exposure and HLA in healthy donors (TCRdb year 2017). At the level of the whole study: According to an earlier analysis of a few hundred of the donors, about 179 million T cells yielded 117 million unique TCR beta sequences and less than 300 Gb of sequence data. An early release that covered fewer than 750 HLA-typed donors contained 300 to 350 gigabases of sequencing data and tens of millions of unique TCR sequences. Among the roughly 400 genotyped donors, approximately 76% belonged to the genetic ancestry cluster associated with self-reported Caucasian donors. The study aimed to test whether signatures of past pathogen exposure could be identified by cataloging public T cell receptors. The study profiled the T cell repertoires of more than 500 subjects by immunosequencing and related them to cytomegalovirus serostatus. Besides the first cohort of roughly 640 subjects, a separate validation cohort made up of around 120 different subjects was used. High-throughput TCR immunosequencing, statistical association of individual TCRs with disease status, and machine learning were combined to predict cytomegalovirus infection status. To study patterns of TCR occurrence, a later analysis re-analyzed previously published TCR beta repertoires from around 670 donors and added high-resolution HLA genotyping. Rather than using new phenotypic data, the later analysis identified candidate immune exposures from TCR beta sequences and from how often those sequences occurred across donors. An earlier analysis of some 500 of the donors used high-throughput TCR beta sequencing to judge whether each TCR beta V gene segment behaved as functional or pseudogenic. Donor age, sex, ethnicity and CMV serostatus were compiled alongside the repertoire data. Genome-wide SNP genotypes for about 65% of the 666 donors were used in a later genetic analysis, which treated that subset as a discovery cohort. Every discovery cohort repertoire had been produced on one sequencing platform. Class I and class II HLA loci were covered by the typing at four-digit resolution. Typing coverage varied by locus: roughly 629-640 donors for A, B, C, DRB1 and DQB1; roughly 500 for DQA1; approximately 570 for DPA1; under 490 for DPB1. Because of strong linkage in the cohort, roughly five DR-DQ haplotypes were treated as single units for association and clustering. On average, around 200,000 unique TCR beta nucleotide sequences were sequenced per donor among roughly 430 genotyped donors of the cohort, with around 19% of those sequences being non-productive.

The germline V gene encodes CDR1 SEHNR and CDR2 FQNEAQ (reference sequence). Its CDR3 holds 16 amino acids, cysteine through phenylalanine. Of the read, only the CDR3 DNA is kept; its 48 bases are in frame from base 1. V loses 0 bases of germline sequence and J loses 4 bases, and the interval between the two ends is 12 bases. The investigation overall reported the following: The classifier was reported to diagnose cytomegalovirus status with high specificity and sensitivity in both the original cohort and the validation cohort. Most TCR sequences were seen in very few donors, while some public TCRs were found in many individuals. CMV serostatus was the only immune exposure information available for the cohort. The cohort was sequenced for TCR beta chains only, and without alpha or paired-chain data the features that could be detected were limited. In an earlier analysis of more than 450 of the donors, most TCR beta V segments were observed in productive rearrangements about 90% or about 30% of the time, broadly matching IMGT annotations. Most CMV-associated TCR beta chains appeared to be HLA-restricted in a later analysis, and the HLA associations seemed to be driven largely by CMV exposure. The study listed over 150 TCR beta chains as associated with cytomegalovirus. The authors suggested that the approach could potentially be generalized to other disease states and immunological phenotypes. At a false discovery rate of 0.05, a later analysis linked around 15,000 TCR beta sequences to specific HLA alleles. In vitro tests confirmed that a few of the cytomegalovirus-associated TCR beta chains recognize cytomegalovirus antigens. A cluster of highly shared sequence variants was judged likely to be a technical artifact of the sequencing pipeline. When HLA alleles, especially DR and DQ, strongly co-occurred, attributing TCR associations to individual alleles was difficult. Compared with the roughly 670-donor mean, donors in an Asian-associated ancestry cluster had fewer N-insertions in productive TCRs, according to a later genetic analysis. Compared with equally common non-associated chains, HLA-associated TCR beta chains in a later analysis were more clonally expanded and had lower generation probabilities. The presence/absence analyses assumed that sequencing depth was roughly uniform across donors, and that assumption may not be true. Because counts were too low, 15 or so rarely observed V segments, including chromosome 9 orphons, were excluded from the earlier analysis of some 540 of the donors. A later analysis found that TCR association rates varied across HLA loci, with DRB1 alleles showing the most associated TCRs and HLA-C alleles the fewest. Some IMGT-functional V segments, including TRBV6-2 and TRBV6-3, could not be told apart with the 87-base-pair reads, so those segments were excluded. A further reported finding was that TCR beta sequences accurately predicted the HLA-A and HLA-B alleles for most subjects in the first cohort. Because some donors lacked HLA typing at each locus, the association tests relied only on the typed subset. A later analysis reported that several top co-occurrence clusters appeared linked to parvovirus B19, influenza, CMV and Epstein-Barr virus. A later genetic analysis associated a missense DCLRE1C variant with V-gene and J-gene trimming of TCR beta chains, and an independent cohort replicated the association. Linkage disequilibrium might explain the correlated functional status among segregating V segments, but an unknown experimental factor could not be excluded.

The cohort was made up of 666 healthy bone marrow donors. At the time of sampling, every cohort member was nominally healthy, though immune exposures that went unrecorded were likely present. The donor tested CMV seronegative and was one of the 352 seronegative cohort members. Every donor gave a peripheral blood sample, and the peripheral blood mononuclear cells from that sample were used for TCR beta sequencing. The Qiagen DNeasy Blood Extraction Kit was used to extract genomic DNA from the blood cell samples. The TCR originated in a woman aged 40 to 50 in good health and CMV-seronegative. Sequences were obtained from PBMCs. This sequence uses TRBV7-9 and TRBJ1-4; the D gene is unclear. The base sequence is TGTGCCAGCAGCTTAGCGAGCGGCTCCCTTAATGAAAAACTGTTTTTT. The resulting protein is CASSLASGSLNEKLFF.